A single sample gave rise to the 29 T cell receptor beta chains below, sequenced in a study of pediatric ulcerative colitis. The rectum was sampled with one to two pinch biopsies at colonoscopy. The protocol was immunoSEQ multiplex PCR, while the TCRdb copy is restricted to in-frame clones and leaves out a portion. The table includes 30,000 to 35,000 clones, about 81% detected once. Material for sequencing was gut tissue. These receptors all come from a boy between 10 and 17 years old with mild ulcerative colitis.

V usage is TRBV18 and J usage is TRBJ1-6; perhaps TRBD1 as D (6 bases). The CDR3 sequence is 16 residues long. CDR1 is KGHSH and CDR2 is LQKENI in the germline V gene. The V and J ends lost 1 base and 9 bases respectively, with 16 bases between them. The CDR3 sequence: CASSPLGARQSSPLHF. The CDR3, as DNA: TGTGCCAGCTCACCACTGGGGGCGCGGCAAAGTTCACCCCTCCACTTT.

The genes are TRBV6-4 and TRBJ2-3; the D gene could be TRBD1 or TRBD2 (6 bases each). This CDR3 region has 14 residues. With 3 bases removed from V and 5 bases from J, the gap between germline ends came to 12 bases. CDR1 and CDR2 from the germline V gene are MRHNA and SNTAGT. For the CDR3, the DNA is TGTGCCAGCAGTGATCGTGGGGGGCTAGATACGCAGTATTTT. Encoded protein: CASSDRGGLDTQYF.

This chain uses TRBV2 with TRBJ1-6; D is unresolved. The CDR3 has 11 residues. V was trimmed by 6 bases and J by 5 bases, leaving 2 bases between them. Looked up from germline, CDR1 is SNHLY and CDR2 is FYNNEI. Here the CDR3 DNA reads TGTGCCAGCAGGGATAATTCACCCCTCCACTTT. As protein: CASRDNSPLHF.

The chain recombines TRBV5-8 with TRBJ2-7; no clear D gene. V was trimmed by 4 bases and J by 3 bases, leaving 11 bases between them. This CDR3 is 13 amino acids long. The germline CDR1 and CDR2 sequences are SGHTS and YDEGEE. The chain's CDR3 is CASSRSDLYEQYF. CDR3 nucleotide sequence: TGTGCCAGCAGCCGCTCTGATCTCTACGAGCAGTACTTC.

The J gene is TRBJ2-7, the V gene TRBV7-6; D is perhaps TRBD2 (7 bases). Germline values: CDR1 SGHVS, CDR2 FNYEAQ. This CDR3 is 16 amino acids long. V shed 5 bases and J shed 6 bases, with 23 bases lying between them. The CDR3, as DNA: TGTGCCAGCAGCCCGGGGGGACACCCGAGTTTCCGCGAGCAGTACTTC. Translating gives CASSPGGHPSFREQYF.

The chain has TRBV5-8 and TRBJ2-7; D is unclear. Between the trimmed V and J ends, which lost 2 bases and 0 bases, there was a span of 9 bases. The CDR3 has 14 amino acids. Germline CDR1 reads SGHTS; CDR2 reads YDEGEE. The CDR3 DNA is TGTGCCAGCAGCTTTTGGCAGAGCTCCTACGAGCAGTACTTC. It is translated as CASSFWQSSYEQYF. Drawing the rest from reference TRBV5-8 and TRBJ2-7, the complete variable domain is EAGVTQSPTHLIKTRGQQATLRCSPISGHTSVYWYQQALGLGLQFLLWYDEGEERNRGNFPPRFSGRQFPNYSSELNVNALELEDSALYLCASSFWQSSYEQYFGPGTRLTVT.

CDR3 sequence (DNA): TGTGCCATCAGTGAGCGGGGGGGCCCCTACGAGCAGTACTTC. Protein sequence: CAISERGGPYEQYF. V gene TRBV10-3 combines with J gene TRBJ2-7; 8 nucleotides line up with TRBD2. The CDR3 totals 14 residues. With V trimmed by 2 bases and J by 2 bases, 2 bases remained unmatched. Per the germline V gene, CDR1 is ENHRY and CDR2 is SYGVKD.

The CDR3 nucleotides are TGCGCCAGCAGCTTGGATAGCAATCAGCCCCAGCATTTT. This translates into CASSLDSNQPQHF. V gene TRBV5-1 combines with J gene TRBJ1-5; D ambiguous. V lost 0 bases and J 0 bases, leaving 1 base between the germline ends. This CDR3 is built from 13 residues. Germline V gene lookup returns CDR1 SGHRS and CDR2 YFSETQ. Supplemented by reference TRBV5-1 and TRBJ1-5, the full variable domain reads KAGVTQTPRYLIKTRGQQVTLSCSPISGHRSVSWYQQTPGQGLQFLFEYFSETQRNKGNFPGRFSGRQFSNSRSEMNVSTLELGDSALYLCASSLDSNQPQHFGDGTRLSIL.

The rearrangement uses TRBV6-4 and TRBJ1-4; possibly TRBD1 for D (5 bases). Trimming pared 8 bases from V and 4 bases from J, leaving 14 bases between. Per germline, CDR1 MRHNA and CDR2 SNTAGT. The CDR3 has 14 residues. The DNA for the CDR3 is TGTGCCAGCTTAGGGGCAATCTTTAATGAAAAACTGTTTTTT. This codes for CASLGAIFNEKLFF.

The rearrangement links TRBV4-1 to TRBJ1-1; D remains ambiguous. The CDR3 sequence is 14 residues long. Germline assignment: CDR1 MGHRA and CDR2 YSYEKL. Trimming took off 1 base at V and 2 bases at J, with 8 bases between the two ends. Here the CDR3 reads CASSQAGSNTEAFF. The CDR3 DNA reads as TGCGCCAGCAGCCAAGCGGGGAGTAACACTGAAGCTTTCTTT.

The J gene is TRBJ2-1, the V gene TRBV11-2; 12 positions match TRBD2. The CDR3 runs 14 residues. Per germline, CDR1 SGHAT and CDR2 FQNNGV. The J segment lost 8 bases and the V segment lost 3 bases, leaving 2 bases of the junction unmatched. The DNA for the CDR3 is TGTGCCAGCAGCTTGACTAGCGGGGGCTATGAGCAGTTCTTC. Translated, it gives CASSLTSGGYEQFF.

V is TRBV5-1 and J is TRBJ1-2, with unresolved D. V was pared by 0 bases and J by 5 bases, with 11 bases between. The CDR3 sequence is 14 residues long. Germline loops: CDR1 SGHRS, CDR2 YFSETQ. The CDR3 region is CASSLGQLEYGYTF. CDR3 sequence (DNA): TGCGCCAGCAGCTTGGGGCAGTTGGAGTATGGCTACACCTTC.

The CDR3 bases are TGTGCCAGCAGCTCCGGGTTTTGGGCCCGGGGCTCCTACAATGAGCAGTTCTTC. This codes for CASSSGFWARGSYNEQFF. The chain couples TRBV7-9 to TRBJ2-1, with a tentative D call TRBD2 (5 bases). Per germline, CDR1 SEHNR and CDR2 FQNEAQ (reference sequence). This CDR3 has 18 residues. Trimming cost V 4 bases and J 0 bases, with 19 bases left between them.

The rearrangement joins TRBV5-6 to TRBJ1-3; D is unresolved. The CDR3 extends over 14 amino acids. V was pared by 0 bases and J by 1 base, with 5 bases between. CDR1 SGHDT and CDR2 YYEEEE come from the germline V gene. The CDR3 loop reads CASSLGVSGNTIYF. The CDR3 DNA is TGTGCCAGCAGCTTGGGAGTTTCTGGAAACACCATATATTTT.

The chain employs TRBV18 and TRBJ1-5; D may be TRBD1 (6 bases). Looked up from germline, CDR1 is KGHSH and CDR2 is LQKENI. The CDR3 spans 14 residues. The V and J ends lost 3 bases and 5 bases respectively, with 11 bases between them. CDR3 DNA sequence: TGTGCCAGCTCACCGGACAGAGGATATCAGCCCCAGCATTTT. Translation gives CASSPDRGYQPQHF.

In its sample, this clone was seen a few times. The chain joins TRBV4-2 to TRBJ2-1; D is uncertain. Trimming took 2 bases from V and 5 from J, leaving 4 bases between them. The CDR3 contains 12 residues. The germline CDR1 and CDR2 sequences are LGHNA and YNFKEQ. The CDR3 DNA is TGTGCCAGCAGCCAAAATCACAATGAGCAGTTCTTC. It is translated as CASSQNHNEQFF.

The rearrangement links TRBV4-1 to TRBJ2-1; no clear D. The CDR3 loop spans 13 amino acids. The germline V gene encodes CDR1 MGHRA and CDR2 YSYEKL. Trimming left V 1 base short and J 5 bases short, with 6 bases between. The CDR3 DNA is TGCGCCAGCAGCCAAGTATCCCACAATGAGCAGTTCTTC. Amino acid sequence: CASSQVSHNEQFF.

V usage is TRBV6-8 and J usage is TRBJ2-3; 8 bases are shared with TRBD2. In germline, CDR1 is MNHGY, CDR2 SAAAGT. With 6 bases clipped from V and 4 bases from J, the junction kept 12 bases outside the gene matches. This CDR3 has 16 residues. CDR3 bases: TGTGCCAGCAGACCAGGACTAGCAGTAGACCCAGATACGCAGTATTTT. Amino acids: CASRPGLAVDPDTQYF.

The sample holds a few counts of this clone. This sequence joins TRBV11-2 and TRBJ1-4; 8 positions agree with TRBD1. The germline gives CDR1 SGHAT, CDR2 FQNNGV. V lost 0 bases and J lost 4; bases outside the gene matches: 10. The CDR3 covers 18 residues. CDR3 bases: TGTGCCAGCAGCTTAGAACCCTTCAGGGGGCACTATAATGAAAAACTGTTTTTT. Protein sequence: CASSLEPFRGHYNEKLFF.

This sequence joins TRBV27 and TRBJ1-1; possibly TRBD1 for D (5 bases). Germline assignment: CDR1 MNHEY and CDR2 SMNVEV (reference sequence). V dropped 5 bases and J dropped 1 base, with 14 bases sitting between them. CDR3 length: 15 residues. Written as DNA, the CDR3 is TGTGCCAGCAGTACTCCGGGGGTTGCGAACACTGAAGCTTTCTTT. Translated, it gives CASSTPGVANTEAFF.

The gene calls are TRBV9 and TRBJ2-1; perhaps TRBD1 as D (6 bases). The CDR3 length is 14 residues. V lost 2 bases and J 6 bases, leaving 12 bases between the germline ends. Germline V gene lookup returns CDR1 SGDLS and CDR2 YYNGEE. CDR3 sequence reads: CASSVVNRANEQFF. In nucleotides, the CDR3 is TGTGCCAGCAGCGTTGTAAACAGGGCCAATGAGCAGTTCTTC. Full variable domain (rest looked up from reference TRBV9 and TRBJ2-1): DSGVTQTPKHLITATGQRVTLRCSPRSGDLSVYWYQQSLDQGLQFLIQYYNGEERAKGNILERFSAQQFPDLHSELNLSSLELGDSALYFCASSVVNRANEQFFGPGTRLTVL.

This clone was picked up one time. This chain connects TRBV4-1 to TRBJ2-1, with 10 bases lining up with TRBD2. The CDR3 runs to 17 residues. V shed 4 bases, J shed 5 bases, and the junction held 11 bases outside the gene matches. Germline CDR1 reads MGHRA; CDR2 reads YSYEKL. The CDR3 nucleotides are TGCGCCAGCAGCCCTCTACCAACTAGCGGGGCTAACAATGAGCAGTTCTTC. Amino acid sequence: CASSPLPTSGANNEQFF.

The chain combines TRBV4-1 with TRBJ1-5; 9 bases align to TRBD1. The germline gives CDR1 MGHRA, CDR2 YSYEKL. Germline trimming cut 4 bases from V and 5 bases from J; bases unmatched to any gene: 12. The CDR3 runs to 17 residues. CDR3 nucleotides: TGCGCCAGCAGCCTAAGGGTGCGGGACAGGGATCATCAGCCCCAGCATTTT. This translates into CASSLRVRDRDHQPQHF.

In its sample, this clone was seen a few times. This chain uses TRBV30 with TRBJ1-1; 9 bases line up with TRBD1. There are 12 residues in the CDR3. Per the germline V gene, CDR1 is GTSNPN and CDR2 is SVGIG (reference sequence). The V segment lost 2 bases and the J segment 6 bases; nucleotides outside the gene matches: 1. The CDR3 sequence is CAWSRQGAEAFF. In nucleotides, the CDR3 is TGTGCCTGGAGTCGACAGGGGGCTGAAGCTTTCTTT.

This clone was detected only a few times. DNA of the CDR3: TGTGCCAGCAGCTTGGATCGCGGACAAGCGTGGGGGTTGAACACTGAAGCTTTCTTT. Translation gives CASSLDRGQAWGLNTEAFF. The chain couples TRBV5-6 to TRBJ1-1, with D possibly matching TRBD1 (5 bases). Germline assignment: CDR1 SGHDT and CDR2 YYEEEE. Between the trimmed V and J ends, which lost 0 bases and 0 bases, there was a span of 21 bases. The CDR3 loop spans 19 amino acids. The entire variable domain, with the rest obtained from reference TRBV5-6 and TRBJ1-1, is as follows: DAGVTQSPTHLIKTRGQQVTLRCSPKSGHDTVSWYQQALGQGPQFIFQYYEEEERQRGNFPDRFSGHQFPNYSSELNVNALLLGDSALYLCASSLDRGQAWGLNTEAFFGQGTRLTVV.

J is TRBJ2-2 and V is TRBV29-1, with D uncertain. The V and J ends lost 6 bases and 3 bases respectively, with 8 bases between them. The CDR3 is 12 amino acids. The germline gives CDR1 SQVTM, CDR2 ANQGSEA. CDR3 protein: CSVLTDTGELFF. The CDR3 DNA reads as TGCAGCGTCCTTACAGACACCGGGGAGCTGTTTTTT.

Regarding this clone: An end of the junction does not agree with germline; a read error may underlie this. Additional DNA sequences in this sample encode the identical CDR3. V gene TRBV2 combines with J gene TRBJ1-6, with TRBD1 matching 10 bases. The CDR3 is 16 residues long. Germline-derived CDR1 and CDR2 are SNHLY and FYNNEI. The CDR3 region is CASSDYRDRGASPLHF. Written as DNA, the CDR3 is TGTGCCAGTAGTGATTATCGGGACAGGGGCGCATCACCCCTCCACTTT.

This chain links TRBV6-1 with TRBJ2-7; no firm D call. Trimming took off 5 bases at V and 1 base at J, with 9 bases between the two ends. Germline CDR1 is MNHNS and CDR2 is SASEGT. The CDR3 runs to 13 residues. The CDR3 reads CASSFGSSYEQYF. The CDR3, as DNA: TGTGCCAGCAGTTTTGGCAGTTCCTACGAGCAGTACTTC.

The genes are TRBV6-5 and TRBJ1-2; D perhaps matches TRBD1 (5 bases). V was pared by 6 bases and J by 6 bases, with 11 bases between. The CDR3 has 12 amino acids. From germline, CDR1 is MNHEY and CDR2 SVGAGI. CDR3 nucleotide sequence: TGTGCCAGCAGCCAAGGAGGGGATGGCTACACCTTC. It translates to CASSQGGDGYTF.